These 27 T cell receptor beta chains were sequenced from one sample in a study of CD8+CD57+ T cells in acquired aplastic anemia. Genomic DNA was employed as the template in profiling TCR beta VDJ and CDR3. A single record per CDR3 protein comes from TCRdb applying MiXCR to the reads. Of 150,000 to 200,000 distinct CDR3 sequences in the sample, approximately 44% are singletons; the top ten hold about 1.1%. Material for sequencing was sorted CD4+, CD8+, or CD8+CD57+ T cells (not recorded which) from PBMCs. The origin of the receptors is a human donor in good health.

With regard to this clonotype: A read error is possible here, since a much larger clone lies one base away. The V gene is TRBV5-1, the J gene TRBJ2-2; 8 positions match TRBD2. The CDR3 is 16 residues long. V trimming: 0 bases; J trimming: 6 bases; junction bases outside the gene matches: 7. CDR1 and CDR2 from the germline V gene are SGHRS and YFSETQ. The CDR3 loop reads CASSLVAGGDAGELFF. In DNA form, the CDR3 reads TGCGCCAGCAGCTTGGTGGCGGGAGGAGACGCCGGGGAGCTGTTTTTT. Drawing the rest from reference TRBV5-1 and TRBJ2-2, the complete variable domain is KAGVTQTPRYLIKTRGQQVTLSCSPISGHRSVSWYQQTPGQGLQFLFEYFSETQRNKGNFPGRFSGRQFSNSRSEMNVSTLELGDSALYLCASSLVAGGDAGELFFGEGSRLTVL.

This rearrangement joins TRBV7-3 to TRBJ2-1; no firm D call. The CDR3 runs to 12 residues. V gave up 3 bases and J gave up 5 bases, with 5 bases separating them. Germline assignment: CDR1 SGHTA and CDR2 FQGTGA. CDR3 DNA: TGTGCCAGCAGCTTCCCCCACAATGAGCAGTTCTTC. Translating it yields CASSFPHNEQFF.

The chain links TRBV7-8 to TRBJ2-1; D might be TRBD1 (6 bases). This CDR3 is 13 amino acids long. Trimming removed 4 bases from V and 7 bases from J, with 11 bases in between. The germline gives CDR1 SGHVS, CDR2 FQNEAQ. The CDR3 loop is CASSSGVGNEQFF. As DNA, the CDR3 is TGTGCCAGCAGCTCAGGGGTAGGTAATGAGCAGTTCTTC.

The genes are TRBV19 and TRBJ1-2; D unresolved. V was clipped by 3 bases and J by 0 bases, with 5 bases between them. The CDR3 is 13 amino acids. Per germline, CDR1 LNHDA and CDR2 SQIVND (reference sequence). Written as DNA, the CDR3 is TGTGCCAGTAGTATTATCCCTAACTATGGCTACACCTTC. Its protein is CASSIIPNYGYTF.

The chain joins TRBV15 to TRBJ2-1, with D possibly TRBD2 on 6 matching bases. The germline CDR1 and CDR2 sequences are LNHNV and YYDKDF (reference sequence). This CDR3 region has 12 residues. V lost 2 bases, J lost 10 bases, and 9 bases lay in between. The CDR3 nucleotides read TGTGCCACCAGCAGATTCCGGGGGGAGCAGTTCTTC. Translation gives CATSRFRGEQFF.

V gene TRBV24-1 combines with J gene TRBJ2-3; D possibly corresponds to TRBD2 (6 bases). Looked up from germline, CDR1 is KGHDR and CDR2 is SFDVKD. CDR3 length equals 15 residues. V was shortened by 5 bases and J by 0 bases, with 11 bases between the two germline ends. As DNA, the CDR3 is TGTGCCACCAGTGTGCACGGGACTAGCACAGATACGCAGTATTTT. Its translation is CATSVHGTSTDTQYF.

The chain carries TRBV5-1 and TRBJ2-7; D is perhaps TRBD2 (6 bases). Germline V gene sequence: CDR1 SGHRS, CDR2 YFSETQ. This CDR3 spans 20 amino acids. The V and J ends lost 2 bases and 3 bases respectively, with 30 bases between them. CDR3 bases: TGCGCCAGCAGCTTTTCTTGGGACCGCGTAGCGGACCCATGCATCTACGAGCAGTACTTC. It codes for CASSFSWDRVADPCIYEQYF. Complete variable domain (other parts from reference TRBV5-1 and TRBJ2-7): KAGVTQTPRYLIKTRGQQVTLSCSPISGHRSVSWYQQTPGQGLQFLFEYFSETQRNKGNFPGRFSGRQFSNSRSEMNVSTLELGDSALYLCASSFSWDRVADPCIYEQYFGPGTRLTVT.

Turning to this clonotype: This may stem from a read error, because a much larger clone lies one nucleotide away. J is TRBJ2-5 and V is TRBV5-1; D not certain. The CDR3 extends over 12 amino acids. Germline CDR1 reads SGHRS; CDR2 reads YFSETQ. CDR3 coding DNA: TGCGCCATCAGCTTAAACCAAGAGACCCAGTACTTC. Its translation: CAISLNQETQYF. The complete variable domain, with remaining parts taken from reference TRBV5-1 and TRBJ2-5, reads KAGVTQTPRYLIKTRGQQVTLSCSPISGHRSVSWYQQTPGQGLQFLFEYFSETQRNKGNFPGRFSGRQFSNSRSEMNVSTLELGDSALYLCAISLNQETQYFGPGTRLLVL.

This clonotype was recorded a few times. CDR3 coding DNA: TGTGCCAGCTCATGGGGACTAGCGGAACAAGAGACCCAGTACTTC. It is translated as CASSWGLAEQETQYF. J is TRBJ2-5 and V is TRBV18, with 11 bases matching TRBD2. CDR3 length equals 15 residues. Per the germline V gene, CDR1 is KGHSH and CDR2 is LQKENI. J gave up 2 bases and V 5 bases, and 4 bases lay outside the gene matches.

In this sample, this clonotype turned up a few times. The J gene is TRBJ2-5, the V gene TRBV7-6; D is uncertain. The CDR3 extends over 12 amino acids. CDR1 is SGHVS, CDR2 FNYEAQ, per germline. The V and J ends lost 5 bases and 5 bases respectively, with 9 bases between them. CDR3 DNA: TGTGCCAGCAGCGCGCCCGGTGAGACCCAGTACTTC. The encoded protein is CASSAPGETQYF.

In the case of this clonotype: This may come from a read error, since a much larger clone is one base off. The J gene is TRBJ1-5, the V gene TRBV7-2; 11 bases line up with TRBD1. Per germline, CDR1 SGHTA and CDR2 FQGNSA. There are 14 residues in the CDR3. DNA of the CDR3: TGTGCCGGCAGCCAAGGACAGGGGGCACAGCCCCAGCATTTT. This gives the protein CAGSQGQGAQPQHF.

The sample holds many counts of this clonotype. The rearrangement uses TRBV19 and TRBJ2-3; D is uncertain. Trimming removed 1 base from V and 5 bases from J, with 1 base in between. CDR1 and CDR2 (germline): LNHDA, SQIVND (reference sequence). The CDR3 is 11 amino acids. In DNA form, the CDR3 reads TGTGCCAGTAGTATAGGAGATACGCAGTATTTT. It is translated as CASSIGDTQYF. Variable domain in full (rest from reference TRBV19 and TRBJ2-3): DGGITQSPKYLFRKEGQNVTLSCEQNLNHDAMYWYRQDPGQGLRLIYYSQIVNDFQKGDIAEGYSVSREKKESFPLTVTSAQKNPTAFYLCASSIGDTQYFGPGTRLTVL.

This chain connects TRBV6-1 to TRBJ1-2; D is unclear. Trimming cost V 7 bases and J 4 bases, with 13 bases left between them. CDR3 length equals 13 residues. Germline lookup yields CDR1 MNHNS and CDR2 SASEGT. This chain's CDR3 is CASISGRSYGYTF. The CDR3, as DNA: TGTGCCAGCATCAGCGGCAGGAGCTATGGCTACACCTTC.

The chain is built from TRBV3-1 and TRBJ2-7; 9 bases line up with TRBD1. The CDR3 sequence is 14 residues long. The germline gives CDR1 LGHDT, CDR2 YNNKEL (reference sequence). V was clipped by 6 bases and J by 5 bases; unmatched bases: 8. The CDR3, as DNA: TGTGCCAGCAGATTCAGGGACAGGGTCCACGAGCAGTACTTC. It yields the protein CASRFRDRVHEQYF.

This clonotype was seen more than once but under ten times. The chain recombines TRBV20-1 with TRBJ2-2; D is unclear. Trimming removed 5 bases from V and 2 bases from J, with 12 bases in between. Germline CDR1 and CDR2: DFQATT and SNEGSKA (reference sequence). The CDR3 runs to 14 residues. The CDR3 is CSALGPANTGELFF. CDR3 nucleotide sequence: TGCAGTGCTCTAGGGCCCGCAAACACCGGGGAGCTGTTTTTT.

This clonotype showed up many times. V gene TRBV15 combines with J gene TRBJ1-4; weak D call: TRBD1 (6 bases). The CDR3 is 14 residues long. Trimming removed 6 bases from V and 4 bases from J, with 12 bases in between. Germline CDR1 and CDR2: LNHNV and YYDKDF (reference sequence). CDR3 in amino acids: CATRPTGLNEKLFF. For the CDR3, the DNA is TGTGCCACCAGGCCAACAGGGCTTAATGAAAAACTGTTTTTT. The whole variable domain, filled in from reference TRBV15 and TRBJ1-4, reads DAMVIQNPRYQVTQFGKPVTLSCSQTLNHNVMYWYQQKSSQAPKLLFHYYDKDFNNEADTPDNFQSRRPNTSFCFLDIRSPGLGDTAMYLCATRPTGLNEKLFFGSGTQLSVL.

Note on this clonotype: This clone may be a read error of a much larger clone one base away. Here the CDR3 omits its conserved ending phenylalanine or tryptophan, so a read error is the likely source. V and J are TRBV6-1 and TRBJ2-4; the D gene is possibly TRBD1 (5 bases). The CDR3 is 14 amino acids. The V gene's germline CDR1 is MNHNS and CDR2 SASEGT. V was clipped by 4 bases and J by 0 bases, with 7 bases between them. The CDR3 DNA follows: TGTGCCAGCAGTGCGACAGCAGCCAAAAACATTCAGTACTAC. It specifies CASSATAAKNIQYY.

This clonotype has just a few counts. V usage is TRBV30 and J usage is TRBJ1-1; D might be TRBD1 (5 bases). The length of the CDR3 is 12 residues. Germline values: CDR1 GTSNPN, CDR2 SVGIG (reference sequence). V was pared by 4 bases and J by 1 base, with 7 bases between. The CDR3 bases are TGTGCCTGGATTAGGGGGAACACTGAAGCTTTCTTT. Translating it yields CAWIRGNTEAFF.

The J gene is TRBJ2-3, the V gene TRBV19; D possibly corresponds to TRBD1 (6 bases). Germline CDR1 LNHDA, CDR2 SQIVND (reference sequence). This CDR3 comprises 14 residues. The V gene lost 4 bases and the J gene lost 2 bases, with 10 bases spanning the gap. The CDR3 protein is CASSTGVPTDTQYF. The CDR3 DNA sequence: TGTGCCAGTAGTACAGGGGTCCCCACAGATACGCAGTATTTT.

This chain links TRBV25-1 with TRBJ2-1; D remains unclear. Trimming stripped 3 bases from V and 0 bases from J, with 6 bases between. Germline V CDR1 and CDR2: MGHDK, SYGVNS. The CDR3 has 14 amino acids. The CDR3 loop is CASSDSYSYNEQFF. The CDR3, as DNA: TGTGCCAGCAGTGATTCCTACTCCTACAATGAGCAGTTCTTC.

This clonotype appeared a few times. This chain uses TRBV18 with TRBJ2-5; D not certain. This CDR3 is 13 amino acids long. The ends were cut back, 2 bases at V and 3 bases at J, with 7 bases in the middle. Looked up from germline, CDR1 is KGHSH and CDR2 is LQKENI. The CDR3 DNA reads as TGTGCCAGCTCACCATTCGGCAAAGAGACCCAGTACTTC. Its translation is CASSPFGKETQYF.

This clonotype was found once. Compared with germline, one end of the junction differs, possibly owing to a read error. This chain links TRBV10-2 with TRBJ2-1; TRBD1 is a possible D gene (5 bases). The CDR3 totals 16 residues. Looked up from germline, CDR1 is WSHSY and CDR2 is SAAADI. The CDR3 sequence is CASGDPTAISHNEQFF. CDR3 bases: TGCGCCAGCGGTGACCCGACAGCGATCTCCCACAATGAGCAGTTCTTC.

There are many counts of this clonotype. The CDR3 region has the DNA TGTGCCAGCACCCTTTCCCTTGGAGTTTCGCGGAATTCACCCCTCCACTTT. This codes for CASTLSLGVSRNSPLHF. The chain combines TRBV7-2 with TRBJ1-6; D gene uncertain. In germline, CDR1 is SGHTA, CDR2 FQGNSA. The CDR3 consists of 17 residues. Trimming removed 7 bases at V and 7 bases at J, with 23 bases between. The variable domain in full, with the rest retrieved from reference TRBV7-2 and TRBJ1-6, is GAGVSQSPSNKVTEKGKDVELRCDPISGHTALYWYRQSLGQGLEFLIYFQGNSAPDKSGLPSDRFSAERTGGSVSTLTIQRTQQEDSAVYLCASTLSLGVSRNSPLHFGNGTRLTVT.

The chain combines TRBV10-2 with TRBJ2-1; D is unresolved. The CDR3 has 11 residues. Trimming removed 4 bases at V and 5 bases at J, with 3 bases between. Germline V gene lookup returns CDR1 WSHSY and CDR2 SAAADI. This chain's CDR3 is CASSGHNEQFF. In DNA form, the CDR3 reads TGCGCCAGCAGTGGGCACAATGAGCAGTTCTTC.

Ten or more counts support this clonotype. The chain couples TRBV6-5 to TRBJ2-7, with TRBD2 matching 8 bases. CDR1 and CDR2 from the germline V gene are MNHEY and SVGAGI. The V segment lost 7 bases and the J segment 2 bases; nucleotides outside the gene matches: 7. CDR3 size: 14 residues. The CDR3, as DNA: TGTGCCAGCAAAAGACTAGCGCACACCTACGAGCAGTACTTC. Protein: CASKRLAHTYEQYF.

This clonotype was counted ten times or more. The V call is TRBV20-1, the J call TRBJ2-7, with 9 bases aligning to TRBD1. J was trimmed by 3 bases and V by 6 bases; bases with no gene match: 6. This CDR3 has 13 amino acids. Germline CDR1 reads DFQATT; CDR2 reads SNEGSKA (reference sequence). The CDR3 here is CSAGGQGIYEQYF. The CDR3 nucleotides read TGCAGTGCCGGAGGACAGGGGATCTACGAGCAGTACTTC.

The table lists this clonotype with a few counts. V is TRBV10-1 and J is TRBJ2-6, with 8 bases fitting TRBD1. The J segment lost 2 bases and the V segment lost 3 bases, leaving 3 bases of the junction unmatched. The CDR3 is made up of 16 amino acids. Germline-derived CDR1 and CDR2 are WNHNN and SYGVQD (reference sequence). CDR3 loop: CASSEGQGAGANVLTF. In DNA, the CDR3 is TGCGCCAGCAGTGAAGGACAGGGCGCTGGGGCCAACGTCCTGACTTTC.